Detailed here is one T cell receptor beta chain. Its cognate antigen is unknown. Method: immunoSEQ multiplex PCR; TCRdb's copy keeps in-frame clones and lacks some. The sample consists of about 120,000 clones, 75% to 95% of them appearing once. This sample is drawn from a study of T cell responses to AZD1222 COVID-19 vaccine. Study-wide results and limits: Vaccine-associated CD4 TCRs spanned spike, dominant at 160-218 and 743-854. Among spike-specific TCRs, nearly half reportedly target unmutated variant regions. Donors in the cohort were predominantly white British and more often female, and clonal diversity was possibly underestimated. At baseline, just a handful of AZD1222 recipients tested seropositive.

The clonotype comes from an adult in good health. The specimen comprised peripheral blood, sampled on day 0 of AZD1222 vaccination.

In DNA form, the CDR3 reads TGTGCCAGCCAACCCCTGACAGGGGGTAGTACCGGGGAGCTGTTTTTT. It translates to CASQPLTGGSTGELFF. This chain uses TRBV7-8 with TRBJ2-2, with 9 bases identical to TRBD1. The V and J ends lost 8 bases and 5 bases, in that order; junction bases with no gene match: 12. The CDR3 is 16 amino acids. The germline CDR1 and CDR2 sequences are SGHVS and FQNEAQ.